This T cell receptor beta chain emerged from a study of spatial heterogeneity in lung cancer (dated by TCRdb to the late 2010s). At the level of the whole study: Beta-chain transcripts were consistently detected in greater numbers than alpha-chain transcripts, which likely reflects a higher abundance of beta-chain transcripts. In the raw uncorrected reads, each unique combination of TCR and UMI appeared on average more than ten times. In non-small cell lung cancer, the study made a quantitative comparison of TCR alpha and beta repertoires among multiple tumor regions, matched nontumor lung and blood. The study linked features of the TCR repertoire to counts of nonsynonymous mutations, which were determined by whole-exome sequencing of tumor tissue. Both alpha and beta chains were TCR-sequenced in 200 or so tumor regions, under 80 matched nontumor lung samples and some 56 PBMC samples obtained at surgery. General findings and caveats noted by the study authors: Ubiquitous expanded tumor TCRs were detected in blood more often at tumor resection than at routine follow-up. Confirming at a functional level the hypothesis that regional TCRs recognize regional mutations was considered to require additional single-cell paired TCR alpha and beta sequencing.

Receptor amplification or capture employed 5' RACE. These reads were obtained on a NextSeq 500. In the TCR library protocol, a unique molecular identifier was attached to each TCR cDNA molecule so that PCR and sequencing errors could be corrected. In the source study's methods: TCR identification, UMI-based error correction and CDR3 extraction were all carried out with Decombinator tools. TCRs above a frequency of 2 per 1,000, corresponding to the top 1% of the tumor frequency distribution, were defined as expanded. Each repertoire was subsampled 100 times to 5,000 TCRs, after which Renyi diversity was computed with the R vegan package. CDR3 similarity networks were constructed using string-kernel similarity of amino acid triplets, with links drawn between CDR3s whose pairwise similarity was above 0.82. Using fastp at Q25 and MiXCR, TCRdb reprocessed the public reads and kept productive beta chains. Each CDR3 protein gets just one entry, which takes the most common genes and DNA from the rows behind it. These V and J calls are TCRdb output, not the study's own analysis. The sample table lists 40,000 to 55,000 distinct CDR3 sequences, roughly 15% of them with a count of one. The ten largest clones represent about 57% of the sample.

This clonotype was detected only a few times. Its antigen has not been determined. Per-base qualities were not stored, and no clone one base away is much larger. The sample's time point label, in plain terms: sample taken at primary tumor resection. Without any cell sorting, TCR sequencing was performed on whole RNA extracted either from tumor and nontumor lung tissue or from cryopreserved PBMC samples. Donors were under 95 patients with early-stage, untreated non-small cell lung cancer from the lung TRACERx cohort. Patients were selected for TCR sequencing only if sufficient RNA was available from at least two tumor regions. The germline V gene sets CDR1 to MNHEY and CDR2 to SVGEGT. The junction shows trimming of 0 bases on V and 2 bases on J, plus 17 bases between the germline ends. The CDR3 goes from the cysteine to the phenylalanine over 18 residues. Just the 54-base CDR3 DNA is kept, in frame starting at base 1.

This sample comprised PBMCs, obtained at surgery. The chain couples TRBV6-2 or TRBV6-3 to TRBJ1-5; the D gene lacks a confident call. This clonotype originated in a male donor with early-stage non-small cell lung cancer. The bases read TGTGCCAGCAGTTACTCGAGGCGTATGCTAAGGGGCAATCAGCCCCAGCATTTT. The translation is CASSYSRRMLRGNQPQHF.